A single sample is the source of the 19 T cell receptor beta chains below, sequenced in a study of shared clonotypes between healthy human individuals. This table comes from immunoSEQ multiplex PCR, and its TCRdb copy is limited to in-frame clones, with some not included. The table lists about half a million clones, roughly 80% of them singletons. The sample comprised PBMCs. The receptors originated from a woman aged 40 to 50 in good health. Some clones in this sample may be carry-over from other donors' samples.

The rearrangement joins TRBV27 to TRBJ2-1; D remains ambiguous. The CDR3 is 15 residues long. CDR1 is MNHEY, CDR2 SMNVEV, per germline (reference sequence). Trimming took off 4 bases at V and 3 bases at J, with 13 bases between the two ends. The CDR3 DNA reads TGTGCCAGCAGTTATCAGATACCCCTCTACAATGAGCAGTTCTTC. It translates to CASSYQIPLYNEQFF.

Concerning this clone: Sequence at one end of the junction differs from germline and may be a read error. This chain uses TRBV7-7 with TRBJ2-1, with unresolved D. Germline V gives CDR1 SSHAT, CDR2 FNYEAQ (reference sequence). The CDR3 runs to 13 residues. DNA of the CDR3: TGTGCTAGCAGCTTAGGGCACCAGAATGAGCAGTTCTTC. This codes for CASSLGHQNEQFF.

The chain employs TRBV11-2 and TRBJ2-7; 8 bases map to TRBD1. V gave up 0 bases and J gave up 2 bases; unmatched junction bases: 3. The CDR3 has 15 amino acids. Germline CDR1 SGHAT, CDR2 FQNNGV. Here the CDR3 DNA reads TGTGCCAGCAGCTTAGATCGACAGGGGACCTACGAGCAGTACTTC. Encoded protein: CASSLDRQGTYEQYF.

In DNA, the CDR3 is TGTGCCAGCAGCTTTAGTGATGGCTACACCTTC. Its translation is CASSFSDGYTF. The chain joins TRBV7-9 to TRBJ1-2; D remains unclear. With 3 bases removed from V and 6 bases from J, the gap between germline ends came to 5 bases. In germline, CDR1 is SEHNR, CDR2 FQNEAQ (reference sequence). This CDR3 has 11 residues.

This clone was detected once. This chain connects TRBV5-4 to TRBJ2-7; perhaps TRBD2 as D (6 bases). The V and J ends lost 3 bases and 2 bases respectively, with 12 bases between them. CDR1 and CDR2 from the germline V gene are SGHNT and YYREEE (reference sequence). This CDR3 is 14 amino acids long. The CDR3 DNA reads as TGTGCCAGCAGCTGGGGCGGGGCCGCCTACGAGCAGTACTTC. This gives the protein CASSWGGAAYEQYF. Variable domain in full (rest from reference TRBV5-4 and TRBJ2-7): ETGVTQSPTHLIKTRGQQVTLRCSSQSGHNTVSWYQQALGQGPQFIFQYYREEENGRGNFPPRFSGLQFPNYSSELNVNALELDDSALYLCASSWGGAAYEQYFGPGTRLTVT.

The CDR3 DNA reads TGTGCCAGCAGTCCAAGGGCAGGGATTTCACCCCTCCACTTT. Encoded protein: CASSPRAGISPLHF. The V gene is TRBV27, the J gene TRBJ1-6; a possible D gene is TRBD1 (5 bases). V was pared by 5 bases and J by 9 bases, with 14 bases between. CDR3 length: 14 amino acids. Germline V gene sequence: CDR1 MNHEY, CDR2 SMNVEV (reference sequence).

The CDR3 DNA reads as TGTGCCAGCAGTTACTGGGGGGGCCGAGAGACCCAGTACTTC. It specifies CASSYWGGRETQYF. The chain combines TRBV6-6 with TRBJ2-5; a weak D match, TRBD2 (7 bases). The CDR3 has 14 residues. In germline, CDR1 is MNHNY, CDR2 SVGAGI (reference sequence). Trimming shortened V by 1 base and J by 4 bases, and 10 bases separated the two germline ends.

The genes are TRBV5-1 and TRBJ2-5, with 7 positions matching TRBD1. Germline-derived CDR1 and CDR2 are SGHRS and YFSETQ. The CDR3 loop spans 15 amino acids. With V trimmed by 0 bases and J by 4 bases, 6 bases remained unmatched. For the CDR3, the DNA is TGCGCCAGCAGCTTGGTTGGTGACAGGGTAGAGACCCAGTACTTC. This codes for CASSLVGDRVETQYF.

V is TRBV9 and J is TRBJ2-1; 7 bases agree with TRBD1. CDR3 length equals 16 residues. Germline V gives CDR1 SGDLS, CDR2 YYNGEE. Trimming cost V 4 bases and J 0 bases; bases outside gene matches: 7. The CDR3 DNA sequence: TGTGCCAGCAGCTCCAGGTGGGACAGCTCCTACAATGAGCAGTTCTTC. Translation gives CASSSRWDSSYNEQFF.

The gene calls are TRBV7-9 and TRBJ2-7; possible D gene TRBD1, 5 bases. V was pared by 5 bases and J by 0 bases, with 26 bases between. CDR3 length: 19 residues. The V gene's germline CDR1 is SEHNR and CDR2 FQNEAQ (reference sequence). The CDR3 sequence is CASSPKGVGLQENSYEQYF. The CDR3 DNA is TGTGCCAGCAGCCCCAAAGGTGTCGGCCTACAGGAAAACTCCTACGAGCAGTACTTC.

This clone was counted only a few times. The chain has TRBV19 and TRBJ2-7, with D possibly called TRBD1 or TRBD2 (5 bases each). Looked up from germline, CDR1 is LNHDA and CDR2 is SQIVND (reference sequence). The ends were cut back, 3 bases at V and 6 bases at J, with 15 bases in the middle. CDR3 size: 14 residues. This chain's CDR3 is CASSIGARSGEQYF. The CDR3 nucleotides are TGTGCCAGTAGTATCGGGGCCAGAAGTGGCGAGCAGTACTTC. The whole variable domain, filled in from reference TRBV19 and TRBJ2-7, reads DGGITQSPKYLFRKEGQNVTLSCEQNLNHDAMYWYRQDPGQGLRLIYYSQIVNDFQKGDIAEGYSVSREKKESFPLTVTSAQKNPTAFYLCASSIGARSGEQYFGPGTRLTVT.

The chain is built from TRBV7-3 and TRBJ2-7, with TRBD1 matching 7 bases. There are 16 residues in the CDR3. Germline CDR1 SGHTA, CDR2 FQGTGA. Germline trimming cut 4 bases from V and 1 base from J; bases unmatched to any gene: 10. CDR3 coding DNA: TGTGCCAGCAGCTCCTCAGGGACAGTCGAATCCTACGAGCAGTACTTC. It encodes CASSSSGTVESYEQYF.

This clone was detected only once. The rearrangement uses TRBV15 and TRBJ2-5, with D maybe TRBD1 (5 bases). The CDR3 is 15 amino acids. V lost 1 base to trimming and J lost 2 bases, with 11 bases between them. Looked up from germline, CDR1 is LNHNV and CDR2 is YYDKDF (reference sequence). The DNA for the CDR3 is TGTGCCACCAGCAGAGGAAATACAGGTCAAGAGACCCAGTACTTC. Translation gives CATSRGNTGQETQYF.

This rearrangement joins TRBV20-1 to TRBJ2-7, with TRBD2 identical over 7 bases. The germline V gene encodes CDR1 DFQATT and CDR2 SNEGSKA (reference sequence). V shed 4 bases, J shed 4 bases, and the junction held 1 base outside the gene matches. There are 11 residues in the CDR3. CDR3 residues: CSATREYEQYF. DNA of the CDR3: TGCAGTGCTACGCGGGAGTACGAGCAGTACTTC.

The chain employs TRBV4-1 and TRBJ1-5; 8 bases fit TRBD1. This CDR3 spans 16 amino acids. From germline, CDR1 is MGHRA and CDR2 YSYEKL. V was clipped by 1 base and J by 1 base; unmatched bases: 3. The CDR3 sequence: CASSQGDRFSNQPQHF. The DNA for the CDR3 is TGCGCCAGCAGCCAAGGGGACAGGTTCAGCAATCAGCCCCAGCATTTT.

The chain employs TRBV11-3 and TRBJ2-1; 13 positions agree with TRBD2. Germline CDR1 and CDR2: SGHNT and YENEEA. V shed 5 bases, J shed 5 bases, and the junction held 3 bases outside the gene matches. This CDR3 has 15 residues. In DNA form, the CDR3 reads TGTGCCAGCAGCCCCACTAGCGGGAGGGACAATGAGCAGTTCTTC. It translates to CASSPTSGRDNEQFF.

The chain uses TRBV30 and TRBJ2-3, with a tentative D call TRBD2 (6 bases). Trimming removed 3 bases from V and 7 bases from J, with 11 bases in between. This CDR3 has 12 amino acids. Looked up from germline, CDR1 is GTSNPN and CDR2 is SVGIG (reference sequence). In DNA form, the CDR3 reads TGTGCCTGGAGGGACTATCGCAATACGCAGTATTTT. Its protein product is CAWRDYRNTQYF.

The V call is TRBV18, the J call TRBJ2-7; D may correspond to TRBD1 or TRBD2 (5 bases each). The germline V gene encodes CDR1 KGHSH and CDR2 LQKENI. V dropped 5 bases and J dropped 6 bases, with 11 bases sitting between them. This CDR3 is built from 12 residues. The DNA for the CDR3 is TGTGCCAGCTCATCCGAGGGGAGCGAGCAGTACTTC. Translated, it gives CASSSEGSEQYF.

The CDR3 nucleotides read TGTGCCAGCTCACTGGGACAGGAATACAATGAGCAGTTCTTC. It translates to CASSLGQEYNEQFF. The chain uses TRBV18 and TRBJ2-1; 8 bases line up with TRBD1. Germline values: CDR1 KGHSH, CDR2 LQKENI. CDR3 length: 14 residues. The J segment lost 4 bases and the V segment lost 4 bases, leaving 3 bases of the junction unmatched.